Sequencing of this T cell receptor (beta chain) was carried out in a study of control samples from healthy donors and cancer patients (dated by TCRdb to the early 2020s). According to the germline V gene (reference sequence), CDR1 reads GTSNPN and CDR2 reads SVGIG. From its cysteine to its phenylalanine, the CDR3 spans 11 amino acids. Only the CDR3 portion is preserved as DNA: 33 bases, with reading frame beginning at the first base. The V and J ends are trimmed by 4 bases and 11 bases, leaving 14 bases between them. With respect to this clone: The antigen it binds to is not known. Base qualities were left out, and no much larger clone turns up one base away.

Library construction relied on the immunoSEQ multiplex PCR assay. Here the immuneACCESS table is served through TCRdb, limited to in-frame sequences with V and J called. Missing clones are a known gap in these copies; in checked studies unresolved V genes cover under half, and the rest lacks a known reason. This sample is represented by roughly 130,000 clones; approximately 90% of them were singletons. The biggest ten clones account for about 2.6% of the sample. The TCR was taken from a man aged 18 to 35 in good health. The chain uses TRBV30 and TRBJ1-1; the D gene lacks a confident call. Sample: blood. The DNA sequence is given as TGTGCCTGGACTATGGTGGTTGGGGCTTTCTTT. This gives the protein CAWTMVVGAFF.